The source of this T cell receptor beta chain is a study of T cell repertoires in cytomegalovirus infection. To note about this clonotype: Its antigen is not identified.

TCRdb re-called the reads with MiXCR, one entry per CDR3 protein. The sample gives about a million distinct CDR3 sequences, approximately 31% of which show up once; about an eighth is in the top ten. CDR3 size: 9 residues. The germline gives CDR1 SQVTM, CDR2 ANQGSEA. The V and J ends lost 4 bases and 7 bases respectively, with 4 bases between them. The starting material was cultured CD8+ T cells from PBMCs, obtained from culture after CMV antigen stimulation. The origin of this receptor is a human donor in good health (CMV status not recorded). Some clones in this sample may be carry-over from other donors' samples. V gene TRBV29-1 combines with J gene TRBJ1-2; D not resolved. The CDR3 is CSVASGYTF. CDR3 DNA: TGCAGCGTTGCGAGTGGCTACACCTTC.